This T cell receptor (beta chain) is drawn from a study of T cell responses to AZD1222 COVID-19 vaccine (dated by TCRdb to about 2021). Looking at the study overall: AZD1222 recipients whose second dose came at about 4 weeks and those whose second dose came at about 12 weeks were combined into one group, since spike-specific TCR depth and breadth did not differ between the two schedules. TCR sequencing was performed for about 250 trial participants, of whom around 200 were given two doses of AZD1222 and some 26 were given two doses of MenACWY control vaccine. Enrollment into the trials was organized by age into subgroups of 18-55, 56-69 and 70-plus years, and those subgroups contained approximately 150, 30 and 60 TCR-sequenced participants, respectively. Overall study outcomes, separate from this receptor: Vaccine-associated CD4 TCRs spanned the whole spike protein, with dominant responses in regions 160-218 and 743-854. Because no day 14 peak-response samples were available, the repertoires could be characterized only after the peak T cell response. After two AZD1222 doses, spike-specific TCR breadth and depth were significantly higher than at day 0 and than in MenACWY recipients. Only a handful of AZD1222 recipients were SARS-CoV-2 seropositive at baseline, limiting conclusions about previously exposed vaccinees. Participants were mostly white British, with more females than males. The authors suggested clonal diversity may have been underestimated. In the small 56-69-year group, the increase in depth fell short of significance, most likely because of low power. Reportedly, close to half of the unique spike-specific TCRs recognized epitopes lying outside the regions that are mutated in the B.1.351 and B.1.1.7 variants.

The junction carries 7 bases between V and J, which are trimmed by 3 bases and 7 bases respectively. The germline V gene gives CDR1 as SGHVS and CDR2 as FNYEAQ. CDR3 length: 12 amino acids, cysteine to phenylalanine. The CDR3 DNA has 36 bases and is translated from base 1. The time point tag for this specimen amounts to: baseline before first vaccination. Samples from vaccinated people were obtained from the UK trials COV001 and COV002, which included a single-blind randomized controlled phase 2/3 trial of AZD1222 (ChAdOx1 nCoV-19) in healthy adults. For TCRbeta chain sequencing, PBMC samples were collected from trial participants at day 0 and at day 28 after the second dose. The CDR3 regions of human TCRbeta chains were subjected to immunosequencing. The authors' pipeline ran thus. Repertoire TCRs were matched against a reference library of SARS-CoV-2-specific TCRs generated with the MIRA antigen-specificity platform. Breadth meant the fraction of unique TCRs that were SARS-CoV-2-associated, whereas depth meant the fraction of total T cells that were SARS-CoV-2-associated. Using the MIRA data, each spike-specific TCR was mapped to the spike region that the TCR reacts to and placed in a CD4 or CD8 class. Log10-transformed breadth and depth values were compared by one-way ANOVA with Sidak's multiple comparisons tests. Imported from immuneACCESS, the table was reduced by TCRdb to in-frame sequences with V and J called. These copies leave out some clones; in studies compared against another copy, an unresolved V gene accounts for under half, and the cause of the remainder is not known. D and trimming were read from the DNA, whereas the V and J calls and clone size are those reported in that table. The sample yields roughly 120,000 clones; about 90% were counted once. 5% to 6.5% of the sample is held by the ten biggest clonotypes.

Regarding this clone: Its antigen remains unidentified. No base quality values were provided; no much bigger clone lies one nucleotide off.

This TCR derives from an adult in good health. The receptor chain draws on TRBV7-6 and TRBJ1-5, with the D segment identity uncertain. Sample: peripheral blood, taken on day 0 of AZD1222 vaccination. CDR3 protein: CASSFLGQPQHF. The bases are TGTGCCAGCAGCTTCTTAGGCCAGCCCCAGCATTTT.